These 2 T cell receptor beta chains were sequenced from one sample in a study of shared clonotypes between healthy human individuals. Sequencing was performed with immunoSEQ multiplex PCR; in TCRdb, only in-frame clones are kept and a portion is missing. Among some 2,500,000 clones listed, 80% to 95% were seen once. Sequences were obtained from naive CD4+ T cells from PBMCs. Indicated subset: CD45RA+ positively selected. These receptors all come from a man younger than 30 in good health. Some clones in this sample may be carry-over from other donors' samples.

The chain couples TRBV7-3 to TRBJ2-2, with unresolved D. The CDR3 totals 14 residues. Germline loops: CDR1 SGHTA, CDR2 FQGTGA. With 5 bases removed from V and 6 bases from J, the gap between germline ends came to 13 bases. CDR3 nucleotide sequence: TGTGCCAGCAGCCCAATGGGCTGGGCCGGGGAGCTGTTTTTT. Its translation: CASSPMGWAGELFF.

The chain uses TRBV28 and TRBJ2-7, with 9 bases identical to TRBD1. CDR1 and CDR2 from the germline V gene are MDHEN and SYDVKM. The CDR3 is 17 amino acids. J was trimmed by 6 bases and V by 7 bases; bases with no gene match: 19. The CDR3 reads CASKGSRGTGIQGEQYF. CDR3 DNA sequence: TGTGCCAGCAAGGGATCCCGCGGGACAGGGATTCAGGGCGAGCAGTACTTC.